This TCR beta chain was sequenced for a study of T-cell memory formation after mild COVID-19. TCRdb redid the calling of the 5' RACE reads with MiXCR, one entry per CDR3 protein. The table records 550,000 to 700,000 distinct CDR3 sequences, roughly 17% of them present only once. General study results and limits: Contracting clones, day 15 to 85, had balanced CD4/CD8, and later expanders favored CD4+. Pre-infection memory held some responding clones, suggesting pre-existing cross-reactive T cells responded.

The table lists this clonotype with a few counts. Its antigen is still unknown. V gave up 1 base and J gave up 7 bases, with 18 bases separating them. The CDR3 contains 17 residues. The germline V gene has CDR1 SGHRS and CDR2 YFSETQ. The TCR sequence derives from an adult woman who had mild COVID-19 (a few samples of this study predate the infection). Cell type and time point are not known. Sequencing was done on a sample of PBMCs or a T cell subset sorted from them (not recorded which). The chain employs TRBV5-1 and TRBJ1-6; possible D gene TRBD1, 5 bases. This CDR3 reads CASSLWPSGEINSPLHF. For the CDR3, the DNA is TGCGCCAGCAGCTTGTGGCCTTCGGGGGAGATAAATTCACCCCTCCACTTT. The variable domain in full, with the rest retrieved from reference TRBV5-1 and TRBJ1-6, is KAGVTQTPRYLIKTRGQQVTLSCSPISGHRSVSWYQQTPGQGLQFLFEYFSETQRNKGNFPGRFSGRQFSNSRSEMNVSTLELGDSALYLCASSLWPSGEINSPLHFGNGTRLTVT.